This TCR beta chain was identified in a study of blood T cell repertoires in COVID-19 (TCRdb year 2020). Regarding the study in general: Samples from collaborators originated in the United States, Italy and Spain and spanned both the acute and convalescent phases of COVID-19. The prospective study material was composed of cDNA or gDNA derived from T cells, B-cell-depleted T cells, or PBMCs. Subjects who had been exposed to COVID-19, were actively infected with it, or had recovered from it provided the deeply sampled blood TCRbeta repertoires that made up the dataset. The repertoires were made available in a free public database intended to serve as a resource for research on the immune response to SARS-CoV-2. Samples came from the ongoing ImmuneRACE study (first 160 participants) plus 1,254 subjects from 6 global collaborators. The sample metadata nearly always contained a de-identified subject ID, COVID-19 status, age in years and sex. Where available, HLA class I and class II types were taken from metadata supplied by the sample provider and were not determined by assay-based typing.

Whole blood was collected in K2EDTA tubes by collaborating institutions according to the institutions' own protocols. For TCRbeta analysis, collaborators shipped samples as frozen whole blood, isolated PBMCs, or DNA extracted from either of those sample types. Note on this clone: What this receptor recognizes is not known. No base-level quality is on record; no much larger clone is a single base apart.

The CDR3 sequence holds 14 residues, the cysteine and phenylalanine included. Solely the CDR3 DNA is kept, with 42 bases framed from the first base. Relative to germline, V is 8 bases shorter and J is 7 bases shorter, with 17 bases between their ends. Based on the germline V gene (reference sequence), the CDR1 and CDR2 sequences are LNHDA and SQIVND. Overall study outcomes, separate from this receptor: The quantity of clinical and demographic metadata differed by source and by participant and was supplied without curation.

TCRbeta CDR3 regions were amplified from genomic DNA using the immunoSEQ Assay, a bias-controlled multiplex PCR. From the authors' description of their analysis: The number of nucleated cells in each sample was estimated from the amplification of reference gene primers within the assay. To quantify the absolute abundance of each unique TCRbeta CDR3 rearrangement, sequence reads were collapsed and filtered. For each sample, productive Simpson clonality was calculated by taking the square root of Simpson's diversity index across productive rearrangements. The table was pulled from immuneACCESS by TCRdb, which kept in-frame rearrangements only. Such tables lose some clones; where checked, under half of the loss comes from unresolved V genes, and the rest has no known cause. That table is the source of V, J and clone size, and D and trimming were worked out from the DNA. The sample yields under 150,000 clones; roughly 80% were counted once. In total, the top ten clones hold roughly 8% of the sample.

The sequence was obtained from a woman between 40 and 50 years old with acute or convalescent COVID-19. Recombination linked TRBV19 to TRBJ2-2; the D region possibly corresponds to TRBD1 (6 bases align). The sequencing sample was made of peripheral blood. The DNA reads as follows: TGTGCCAGTGAATCACAGGGCGCGGGCGGGGAGCTGTTTTTT. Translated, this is CASESQGAGGELFF.